This T cell receptor (beta chain) was sequenced in a study of T cell responses to AZD1222 COVID-19 vaccine. Generated by immunoSEQ multiplex PCR, the TCRdb table keeps only in-frame clones and is missing some. The sample yields about 120,000 clones, approximately 90% seen once. Germline V gene sequence: CDR1 SGHAT, CDR2 FQNNGV. This CDR3 region has 16 residues. J lost 2 bases, V lost 5 bases, and 6 bases had no gene match. The receptor comes from an adult in good health. This chain joins TRBV11-2 and TRBJ2-1, with 10 bases that match TRBD1. The input for sequencing was peripheral blood, taken on day 0 of AZD1222 vaccination. CDR3 sequence reads: CASSPGTGVAYNEQFF. As DNA, the CDR3 is TGTGCCAGCAGCCCTGGGACAGGGGTTGCCTACAATGAGCAGTTCTTC.